A selection of T cell receptor beta chains follows, all from one sample in a study of cytomegalovirus exposure and HLA in healthy donors. Sequenced by immunoSEQ multiplex PCR; TCRdb stores in-frame clones only, minus some. The sample shows under 200,000 clones, roughly two thirds of them seen only once. The sample consisted of PBMCs. The source of these receptors is a woman aged 40 to 50 in good health and CMV-seropositive. CDR3s include the opening cysteine and the closing phenylalanine or tryptophan. D genes are given only for firm matches. The listing skips clone size in some rows; elsewhere it reads once, few, many or a size class.

j_call	clone_size	d_call	v_call	cdr3_aa	cdr3_nt
TRBJ1-5	.	.	TRBV15	CATTSARGNQPQHF	TGTGCCACCACCTCGGCCCGGGGCAATCAGCCCCAGCATTTT
TRBJ2-1	few	TRBD2	TRBV5-1	CASSSERLAGGYNEQFF	TGCGCCAGCAGCTCCGAGAGACTAGCGGGAGGCTACAATGAGCAGTTCTTC
TRBJ2-4	.	.	TRBV5-1	CASSFGGPRNIQYF	TGCGCCAGCAGCTTTGGCGGTCCCCGAAACATTCAGTACTTC
TRBJ1-4	.	TRBD1	TRBV7-9	CASSSHAQGAHEKLFF	TGTGCCAGCAGCTCTCACGCCCAGGGGGCTCATGAAAAACTGTTTTTT
TRBJ1-1	few	TRBD1	TRBV25-1	CASSEAPTGSTEAFF	TGTGCCAGCAGTGAAGCCCCGACAGGGTCCACTGAAGCTTTCTTT
TRBJ2-7	few	.	TRBV6-5	CASTGGPPYEQYF	TGTGCCAGCACTGGAGGGCCGCCCTACGAGCAGTACTTC
TRBJ2-7	.	.	TRBV5-6	CASSLSDSEFAEQYF	TGTGCCAGCAGCTTGAGCGACTCAGAATTCGCGGAGCAGTACTTC
TRBJ1-2	few	.	TRBV4-3	CASSQEVRSNYGYTF	TGCGCCAGCAGCCAAGAGGTCAGATCTAACTATGGCTACACCTTC
TRBJ2-3	.	.	TRBV27	CASSWARTGAPDTQYF	TGTGCCAGCAGTTGGGCCCGAACGGGAGCCCCAGATACGCAGTATTTT
TRBJ1-2	few	TRBD1	TRBV14	CASRDRGMYGYTF	TGTGCCAGCAGAGACAGGGGGATGTATGGCTACACCTTC
TRBJ2-5	few	.	TRBV7-2	CASSLLGQGVETQYF	TGTGCCAGCAGCTTATTAGGGCAGGGTGTAGAGACCCAGTACTTC
TRBJ1-2	.	.	TRBV19	CASSQGISYGYTF	TGTGCCAGTAGTCAGGGGATTAGCTATGGCTACACCTTC
TRBJ2-7	.	.	TRBV2	CASSTDGRGEQYF	TGTGCCAGCAGTACGGACGGTAGGGGCGAGCAGTACTTC
TRBJ1-6	.	TRBD1	TRBV18	CASSPRDRGINSPLHF	TGTGCCAGCTCACCCAGGGACAGGGGGATCAATTCACCCCTCCACTTT
TRBJ2-5	.	.	TRBV29-1	CSVEVAETQYF	TGCAGCGTTGAAGTAGCAGAGACCCAGTACTTC
TRBJ2-7	.	TRBD2	TRBV7-2	CASSSPAGYEQYF	TGTGCCAGCAGCTCCCCAGCGGGGTACGAGCAGTACTTC
TRBJ2-1	.	TRBD2	TRBV18	CASSPTSEEYNEQFF	TGTGCCAGCTCACCAACTAGCGAGGAGTACAATGAGCAGTTCTTC
TRBJ2-3	.	.	TRBV5-1	CASSLAVTTDTQYF	TGCGCCAGCAGCTTGGCGGTCACCACAGATACGCAGTATTTT
TRBJ1-4	few	.	TRBV5-5	CASSLGGVWEKLFF	TGTGCCAGCAGCTTAGGAGGGGTTTGGGAAAAACTGTTTTTT
TRBJ2-1	.	TRBD2	TRBV7-9	CASSLWAGGVYEQFF	TGTGCCAGCAGCTTATGGGCGGGGGGGGTTTATGAGCAGTTCTTC
TRBJ2-1	.	TRBD2	TRBV14	CASSQLTSGRNEQFF	TGTGCCAGCAGCCAACTTACTAGCGGGAGGAATGAGCAGTTCTTC
TRBJ2-1	.	TRBD1	TRBV9	CASSVVDRGYNEQFF	TGTGCCAGCAGCGTAGTGGACAGGGGGTACAATGAGCAGTTCTTC
TRBJ1-4	.	.	TRBV7-2	CASSLNPGAGEKLFF	TGTGCCAGCAGCTTAAATCCAGGGGCAGGTGAAAAACTGTTTTTT
TRBJ1-1	few	TRBD1	TRBV18	CASSPQRQGNTEAFF	TGTGCCAGCTCACCACAGAGACAGGGAAACACTGAAGCTTTCTTT
TRBJ1-3	.	TRBD1	TRBV2	CASRPGTGYTIYF	TGTGCCAGCAGGCCCGGGACAGGTTACACCATATATTTT
TRBJ1-1	few	TRBD1	TRBV5-1	CASSLQGRVTEAFF	TGCGCCAGCAGCTTACAGGGGCGAGTTACTGAAGCTTTCTTT
TRBJ2-1	few	TRBD1	TRBV4-3	CASSQGDRGRWNEQFF	TGCGCCAGCAGCCAAGGCGACAGGGGGCGTTGGAATGAGCAGTTCTTC
TRBJ2-5	.	.	TRBV9	CASSKQDPGETQYF	TGTGCCAGCAGCAAACAGGACCCCGGGGAGACCCAGTACTTC
TRBJ1-2	.	TRBD1	TRBV28	CASSSLDRGRGGYTF	TGTGCCAGCAGCTCTCTCGACAGGGGGCGTGGGGGCTACACCTTC
TRBJ2-7	.	.	TRBV19	CASSSSTGTEQYF	TGTGCCAGTAGTTCCAGTACGGGAACCGAGCAGTACTTC
TRBJ2-1	.	TRBD2	TRBV5-4	CASSETSGSYNEQFF	TGTGCCAGCAGCGAAACTAGCGGCTCCTACAATGAGCAGTTCTTC
TRBJ2-2	.	TRBD2	TRBV18	CASSPLRGEANTGELFF	TGTGCCAGCTCACCCCTCCGGGGGGAAGCGAACACCGGGGAGCTGTTTTTT
TRBJ2-1	.	TRBD2	TRBV25-1	CASSDQGLAGVGEQFF	TGTGCCAGCAGTGATCAGGGACTAGCGGGGGTGGGTGAGCAGTTCTTC
TRBJ2-7	.	.	TRBV6-6	CASSYSLDSYEQYF	TGTGCCAGCAGTTACTCCCTAGATTCCTACGAGCAGTACTTC
TRBJ2-7	.	.	TRBV2	CATSGLLGEQYF	TGTGCCACTTCGGGACTCCTAGGCGAGCAGTACTTC
TRBJ2-5	.	TRBD1	TRBV7-9	CASSGTGDRETQYF	TGTGCCAGCAGCGGGACAGGGGACCGGGAGACCCAGTACTTC
TRBJ1-2	few	.	TRBV23-1	CASSQRENDGYTF	TGCGCCAGCAGTCAACGGGAAAACGATGGCTACACCTTC
TRBJ2-6	once	.	TRBV5-4	CASSSQSSGANVLTF	TGTGCCAGCAGCTCCCAATCCTCTGGGGCCAACGTCCTGACTTTC
TRBJ2-1	few	TRBD2	TRBV19	CASKRAGVVNEQFF	TGTGCCAGTAAACGAGCGGGAGTAGTCAATGAGCAGTTCTTC
TRBJ2-7	.	.	TRBV5-8	CASSLSRIYEQYF	TGTGCCAGCAGCTTGAGCAGGATCTACGAGCAGTACTTC
TRBJ2-5	.	.	TRBV7-2	CASSLGFQGQETQYF	TGTGCCAGCAGCTTAGGGTTTCAGGGACAAGAGACCCAGTACTTC
TRBJ1-1	.	.	TRBV5-1	CASRHPGGTEAFF	TGCGCCAGCCGACACCCGGGAGGCACTGAAGCTTTCTTT
TRBJ1-3	.	.	TRBV6-1	CASSEAQRRGTLSGNTIYF	TGTGCCAGCAGTGAAGCGCAGCGGAGGGGAACTTTGAGTGGAAACACCATATATTTT
TRBJ2-3	few	TRBD2	TRBV10-3	CAISESSGRSDTQYF	TGTGCCATCAGTGAGTCGAGCGGGAGGTCAGATACGCAGTATTTT
TRBJ1-2	.	.	TRBV7-2	CASSLEGFQGYTF	TGTGCCAGCAGCTTAGAGGGGTTTCAAGGCTACACCTTC
TRBJ2-1	.	TRBD1	TRBV4-2	CASSPTGIDEQFF	TGTGCCAGCAGCCCGACAGGGATCGATGAGCAGTTCTTC
TRBJ2-2	.	.	TRBV5-4	CASSLEGSRGELFF	TGTGCCAGCAGCTTGGAGGGGTCCCGGGGGGAGCTGTTTTTT
TRBJ2-3	.	.	TRBV5-6	CASSSNGGTDTQYF	TGTGCCAGCAGCTCCAACGGGGGCACAGATACGCAGTATTTT
TRBJ2-7	.	.	TRBV5-1	CASSLEYSSAYEQYF	TGCGCCAGCAGCTTGGAATACTCCAGCGCCTACGAGCAGTACTTC
TRBJ2-5	once	.	TRBV7-3	CASSSQGQGAQYF	TGTGCCAGCAGCTCCCAGGGACAAGGGGCCCAGTACTTC